The clone carrying this T cell receptor beta chain was seen ten or more times. A single record per CDR3 protein comes from TCRdb applying MiXCR to the RT-PCR reads. The data contain about 610,000 distinct CDR3 sequences, 13% to 15% of them singletons. This record comes from a study of response to subunit inactivated influenza vaccine. The TCR sequence derives from a man between 50 and 59 years old who received an inactivated influenza vaccine. The sequencing used PBMCs from blood, collected 11 to 12 days after vaccination.

In DNA form, the CDR3 reads TGTGCCAGCAACCCGGGAAATAACTATGGCTACACCTTC. Translating gives CASNPGNNYGYTF. The rearrangement uses TRBV6-2 or TRBV6-3 and TRBJ1-2; the D is unclear. The CDR3 length is 13 residues. Trimming took 7 bases from V and 1 from J, leaving 10 bases between them. Germline V gives CDR1 MNHEY, CDR2 SVGEGT.